Below, 12 T cell receptor beta chains from the same sample are listed, as sequenced in a study of control samples from healthy donors and cancer patients. Assay used: immunoSEQ multiplex PCR; TCRdb lists only in-frame clones, some missing. The sample shows some 150,000 clones, about 90% of them seen only once. Specimen: blood. These receptors were obtained from a man aged 18 to 29 in good health.

The V and J genes are TRBV4-1 and TRBJ2-2; TRBD2 matches 12 bases. The length of the CDR3 is 15 residues. J was trimmed by 6 bases and V by 4 bases; bases with no gene match: 3. Germline V gene data show CDR1 as MGHRA and CDR2 as YSYEKL. CDR3 sequence: CASSRTSGEAGELFF. The CDR3 DNA reads as TGCGCCAGCAGCCGGACTAGCGGGGAGGCCGGGGAGCTGTTTTTT.

The chain combines TRBV7-2 with TRBJ1-2, with TRBD1 matching over 8 bases. V dropped 2 bases and J dropped 5; count of bases not matched to a gene: 7. This CDR3 contains 15 residues. CDR1 is SGHTA, CDR2 FQGNSA, per germline. This chain's CDR3 is CASSLPGQGGYGYTF. CDR3 nucleotide sequence: TGTGCCAGCAGCTTACCCGGACAGGGTGGGTATGGCTACACCTTC.

This clone was picked up one time. The V and J genes are TRBV7-8 and TRBJ1-1; unclear D gene. The CDR3 contains 13 residues. V was trimmed by 5 bases and J by 0 bases, leaving 7 bases between them. Germline CDR1 SGHVS, CDR2 FQNEAQ. The CDR3 DNA reads TGTGCCAGCAGCACGTCCATGAACACTGAAGCTTTCTTT. This translates into CASSTSMNTEAFF.

V and J are TRBV27 and TRBJ1-2; D gene ambiguous. This CDR3 has 14 residues. Germline values: CDR1 MNHEY, CDR2 SMNVEV (reference sequence). V lost 6 bases and J lost 8, with 19 bases in between. The CDR3 reads CASRAPGREYGYTF. The CDR3 nucleotides are TGTGCCAGCAGGGCTCCGGGAAGGGAGTACGGCTACACCTTC.

The chain carries TRBV4-1 and TRBJ1-2; possibly TRBD1 for D (6 bases). The ends were cut back, 2 bases at V and 0 bases at J, with 13 bases in the middle. This CDR3 spans 16 amino acids. CDR1 is MGHRA, CDR2 YSYEKL, per germline. The CDR3 DNA reads as TGCGCCAGCAGCCAATGGGGGGGCCTGACTAACTATGGCTACACCTTC. Residues: CASSQWGGLTNYGYTF.

The chain recombines TRBV6-6 with TRBJ1-5, with TRBD1 identical over 8 bases. This CDR3 comprises 16 residues. V gave up 2 bases and J gave up 3 bases; unmatched junction bases: 6. Germline assignment: CDR1 MNHNY and CDR2 SVGAGI (reference sequence). The CDR3 DNA is TGTGCCAGCAGTTACCTGGACAGGGTGCACAATCAGCCCCAGCATTTT. It yields the protein CASSYLDRVHNQPQHF.

This clone appeared a single time. V usage is TRBV19 and J usage is TRBJ2-2; possible D gene TRBD2, 6 bases. Germline V gene sequence: CDR1 LNHDA, CDR2 SQIVND (reference sequence). The CDR3 totals 15 residues. V lost 5 bases and J lost 4, with 14 bases in between. CDR3 sequence reads: CASSARLDSTGELFF. Here the CDR3 DNA reads TGTGCCAGTAGTGCCCGACTAGATTCCACCGGGGAGCTGTTTTTT. Drawing the rest from reference TRBV19 and TRBJ2-2, the complete variable domain is DGGITQSPKYLFRKEGQNVTLSCEQNLNHDAMYWYRQDPGQGLRLIYYSQIVNDFQKGDIAEGYSVSREKKESFPLTVTSAQKNPTAFYLCASSARLDSTGELFFGEGSRLTVL.

This rearrangement joins TRBV6-2 or TRBV6-3 to TRBJ2-7; D is ambiguous. V lost 5 bases to trimming and J lost 7 bases, with 12 bases between them. Germline V lookup: CDR1 MNHEY, CDR2 SVGEGT. CDR3 length: 12 residues. The CDR3 sequence is CASSPLRNEQYF. DNA for the CDR3: TGTGCCAGCAGTCCGTTACGGAATGAGCAGTACTTC.

This chain connects TRBV7-3 to TRBJ2-7; the match to TRBD1 covers 8 bases. Germline V gene lookup returns CDR1 SGHTA and CDR2 FQGTGA. This CDR3 is built from 16 residues. V lost 5 bases to trimming and J lost 0 bases; unmatched junction nucleotides: 9. The CDR3: CASSAPDRENSYEQYF. The DNA of the CDR3 is TGTGCCAGCAGCGCACCGGACAGGGAGAACTCCTACGAGCAGTACTTC.

The chain carries TRBV24-1 and TRBJ2-7, with D hard to call. In germline, CDR1 is KGHDR, CDR2 SFDVKD. V lost 2 bases to trimming and J lost 9 bases, with 10 bases between them. CDR3 length: 12 amino acids. CDR3 in amino acids: CATSDSDGGQYF. In DNA, the CDR3 is TGTGCCACCAGTGATTCCGACGGCGGGCAGTACTTC.

CDR3 region: CAISVDRGSDTQYF. CDR3 bases: TGTGCCATCAGTGTAGACAGGGGCTCAGATACGCAGTATTTT. The chain uses TRBV10-3 and TRBJ2-3; 8 bases are a match to TRBD1. Germline lookup yields CDR1 ENHRY and CDR2 SYGVKD. V trimming: 4 bases; J trimming: 4 bases; junction bases outside the gene matches: 4. The CDR3 runs 14 residues.

J is TRBJ2-1 and V is TRBV3-1 (or the pseudogene TRBV3-2); TRBD1 matches at 10 bases. Germline CDR1 LGHDT, CDR2 YNNKEL (reference sequence). Germline trimming cut 4 bases from V and 4 bases from J; bases unmatched to any gene: 7. The CDR3 covers 16 residues. The CDR3 region has the DNA TGTGCCAGCAGCCCCCGAACGGGACAGGGGTACAATGAGCAGTTCTTC. Amino acids: CASSPRTGQGYNEQFF.